The present TCR beta chain was sequenced within a study of T cell repertoires in cytomegalovirus infection. Study-level background: An indication of both CMV infection and matching HLA type came from public TCR beta signatures.

With respect to this clonotype: What it recognizes is unknown. At one end the junction does not follow the germline gene, possibly because of a read error.

Points from the study as a whole: Clonotype analysis showed dominance of the ex vivo response by HLA-C-restricted CMV-specific TCR beta clonotypes. Accumulated public TCR beta family frequency recognized individuals carrying CMV together with the relevant HLA.

TCRdb re-derived calls from the reads in MiXCR, one entry per CDR3 protein. The table shows under 200,000 distinct CDR3 sequences, with roughly 9% occurring only once. This CDR3 is built from 17 residues. Germline V gene sequence: CDR1 LGHNA, CDR2 YSLEER. J is TRBJ1-3 and V is TRBV4-3; 9 positions agree with TRBD1. The sample was PBMCs. This TCR was sampled from a human donor in good health (CMV status not recorded). Some clones in this sample may be carry-over from other donors' samples. CDR3 in DNA: TGCGCCAGCGGCCACGCCGACCGGGACAGGGCTGGAAACACCATATATTTT. This codes for CASGHADRDRAGNTIYF.